This T cell receptor beta chain was identified in a study of Ad26.COV2.S vaccination and SARS-CoV-2 variants. The overall study: Donor had been placed in the Ad26.COV2.S arm of the COV1001 trial. Study conclusions and caveats: Substantial post-vaccination breadth of spike-specific CD8+ and CD4+ T cell responses was reported.

As for this clone: Its antigen is not known.

Clones were read by immunoSEQ multiplex PCR, and TCRdb kept only the in-frame ones, dropping some. In the table there are 300,000 to 400,000 clones, 85% to 90% of which are singletons. The germline V gene encodes CDR1 MNHNS and CDR2 SASEGT. V was clipped by 1 base and J by 2 bases, with 11 bases between them. This CDR3 contains 15 residues. Treatment: 15 to 20 received Ad26.COV2.S at low or high dose, single or two shots; five or six received placebo; per-sample allocation not given. After the first vaccine or placebo injection, samples were drawn on day 63. The sequencing used peripheral blood, collected in a trial of Ad26.COV2.S vaccine versus placebo. The TCR originated in a person aged 18 to 65 who received the Ad26.COV2.S COVID-19 vaccine or a placebo. The gene calls are TRBV6-1 and TRBJ1-1; D gene ambiguous. The CDR3 spells CASSEGYGLNTEAFF. The CDR3 DNA reads as TGTGCCAGCAGTGAAGGGTATGGCCTAAACACTGAAGCTTTCTTT.